One sample yielded the 23 T cell receptor beta chains listed below, sequenced in a study of spatial heterogeneity in lung cancer (dated by TCRdb to about 2019). Per the publication, the time point label means: blood at routine non-recurrence follow-up after resection. Library prep was done by 5' RACE. TCRdb lists the instrument as NextSeq 500. The public sequencing data were trimmed at Q25 with fastp and processed into clonotypes with MiXCR by TCRdb, which kept only in-frame beta chains. Each record represents a unique CDR3 protein, reported with the most common genes and DNA among its rows. The sample table holds about 36,000 distinct CDR3 sequences, of which roughly 7.8% were seen once. The ten top clones hold approximately 9.8% of the sample. The material was PBMCs, obtained at follow-up. The receptors here all came from a male donor with early-stage non-small cell lung cancer.

This clonotype showed up many times. CDR3 loop: CASRTGTGTDTQYF. The CDR3, as DNA: TGTGCCAGCAGAACCGGGACAGGCACAGATACGCAGTATTTT. V is TRBV7-2 and J is TRBJ2-3; 7 bases fit TRBD1. Trimming at V came to 6 bases and at J to 1 base, leaving 4 bases not matched to a gene. In germline, CDR1 is SGHTA, CDR2 FQGNSA. This CDR3 region has 14 residues.

This clonotype was picked up many times. The chain employs TRBV7-9 and TRBJ1-1; 7 bases match TRBD1. Germline CDR1 SEHNR, CDR2 FQNEAQ (reference sequence). J was trimmed by 1 base and V by 1 base; bases with no gene match: 9. CDR3 length: 17 residues. This CDR3 reads CASSLGAPRQGNTEAFF. As DNA, the CDR3 is TGTGCCAGCAGCTTAGGGGCCCCTCGACAGGGGAACACTGAAGCTTTCTTT.

This clonotype was seen at least ten times. This rearrangement joins TRBV7-6 to TRBJ2-5, with TRBD1 matching over 9 bases. Germline trimming cut 0 bases from V and 2 bases from J; bases unmatched to any gene: 7. Germline V lookup: CDR1 SGHVS, CDR2 FNYEAQ. The CDR3 is made up of 17 amino acids. The CDR3 region is CASSLAGTGKYQETQYF. For the CDR3, the DNA is TGTGCCAGCAGCTTAGCGGGGACAGGGAAGTATCAAGAGACCCAGTACTTC.

This clonotype was counted ten times or more. V and J are TRBV6-5 and TRBJ1-1; D is ambiguous. This CDR3 is built from 12 residues. V was shortened by 2 bases and J by 3 bases, with 4 bases between the two germline ends. Germline CDR1 and CDR2: MNHEY and SVGAGI. In nucleotides, the CDR3 is TGTGCCAGCAGTTACGGGGACACTGAAGCTTTCTTT. Its translation is CASSYGDTEAFF.

This clonotype was counted at least ten times. The rearrangement uses TRBV25-1 and TRBJ2-5, with D hard to call. Germline V gene sequence: CDR1 MGHDK, CDR2 SYGVNS. CDR3 length: 13 amino acids. The V end lost 3 bases, the J end lost 1 base, and 6 bases lay between the germline ends. CDR3 protein: CASSESFQETQYF. The CDR3 DNA is TGTGCCAGCAGTGAGAGCTTCCAAGAGACCCAGTACTTC.

This clonotype was detected ten times or more. The chain employs TRBV6-5 and TRBJ2-2; no clear D. Germline values: CDR1 MNHEY, CDR2 SVGAGI. V lost 5 bases to trimming and J lost 7 bases, with 11 bases between them. The CDR3 extends over 13 amino acids. The CDR3 loop is CASSLSAVGELFF. The DNA of the CDR3 is TGTGCCAGCAGTCTCTCGGCTGTCGGGGAGCTGTTTTTT.

Worth noting for this clonotype: This sequence may be a read error, since a much larger clone differs from it by one base. The chain has TRBV5-1 and TRBJ2-4; D unresolved. CDR1 SGHRS and CDR2 YFSETQ come from the germline V gene. Trimming took 4 bases from V and 6 from J, leaving 14 bases between them. The CDR3 is 14 amino acids. The DNA for the CDR3 is TGCGCCAGCAGCGAATGGGTTGCGAGAAACATTCAGTACTTC. Translating it yields CASSEWVARNIQYF.

This clonotype occurred many times. The V call is TRBV12-3 or TRBV12-4, the J call TRBJ2-3; 11 positions agree with TRBD2. J lost 1 base, V lost 4 bases, and 1 base had no gene match. The CDR3 contains 15 residues. CDR3 in DNA: TGTGCCAGCAGTTCGGGACTAGCGGGCACAGATACGCAGTATTTT. Protein: CASSSGLAGTDTQYF.

This clonotype showed up many times. The V call is TRBV25-1, the J call TRBJ2-1; D is uncertain. Germline assignment: CDR1 MGHDK and CDR2 SYGVNS. V was shortened by 6 bases and J by 4 bases, with 19 bases between the two germline ends. The CDR3 is 16 amino acids. The DNA of the CDR3 is TGTGCCAGCAGCTCTTCCCAGCAAGGTCTTTACAATGAGCAGTTCTTC. Translated: CASSSSQQGLYNEQFF.

This clonotype was counted many times. The rearrangement joins TRBV25-1 to TRBJ1-6; D might be TRBD1 (6 bases). Germline values: CDR1 MGHDK, CDR2 SYGVNS. Trimming removed 6 bases from V and 9 bases from J, with 15 bases in between. The CDR3 is made up of 14 amino acids. The DNA for the CDR3 is TGTGCCAGCAGCTCCACAGGGCCGGGTTCACCCCTCCACTTT. It codes for CASSSTGPGSPLHF.

This clonotype was counted between two and nine times. This rearrangement joins TRBV7-3 to TRBJ2-6; D gene uncertain. The germline V gene has CDR1 SGHTA and CDR2 FQGTGA. The CDR3 is 14 amino acids. Trimming removed 3 bases at V and 1 base at J, with 4 bases between. This CDR3 reads CASSFKSGANVLTF. The CDR3 region has the DNA TGTGCCAGCAGCTTTAAGTCTGGGGCCAACGTCCTGACTTTC.

This clonotype has more than one count but fewer than ten. The chain is built from TRBV5-6 and TRBJ1-4; D gene unclear. Germline CDR1 and CDR2: SGHDT and YYEEEE. CDR3 length: 13 amino acids. The V gene lost 1 base and the J gene lost 8 bases, with 9 bases spanning the gap. CDR3 bases: TGTGCCAGCAGCTTGTACAATCAAGAAAAACTGTTTTTT. Encoded protein: CASSLYNQEKLFF. Together with reference TRBV5-6 and TRBJ1-4, the CDR3 gives the full variable domain: DAGVTQSPTHLIKTRGQQVTLRCSPKSGHDTVSWYQQALGQGPQFIFQYYEEEERQRGNFPDRFSGHQFPNYSSELNVNALLLGDSALYLCASSLYNQEKLFFGSGTQLSVL.

This rearrangement joins TRBV6-2 or TRBV6-3 to TRBJ2-7, with 7 bases aligning to TRBD2. The CDR3 has 14 residues. Trimming at V came to 6 bases and at J to 2 bases, leaving 7 bases not matched to a gene. Germline CDR1 reads MNHEY; CDR2 reads SVGEGT. In DNA, the CDR3 is TGTGCCAGCAGATTAGCGGGCCTGACCTACGAGCAGTACTTC. This encodes CASRLAGLTYEQYF.

This clonotype was seen at least ten times. The genes are TRBV7-9 and TRBJ1-4; D ambiguous. The CDR3 contains 13 residues. CDR1 and CDR2 (germline): SEHNR, FQNEAQ (reference sequence). The V end lost 1 base, the J end lost 7 bases, and 7 bases lay between the germline ends. The CDR3 sequence is CASSLGKGEKLFF. The CDR3 DNA reads TGTGCCAGCAGCTTAGGAAAAGGTGAAAAACTGTTTTTT.

The table lists this clonotype with many counts. This chain uses TRBV5-1 with TRBJ1-2, with 7 bases lining up with TRBD1. This CDR3 is built from 15 residues. From germline, CDR1 is SGHRS and CDR2 YFSETQ. Unmatched junction bases numbered 5, after V lost 3 bases and J lost 0 bases. The CDR3 region is CASSSSGGPNYGYTF. The CDR3 DNA follows: TGCGCCAGCAGCTCATCAGGGGGACCTAACTATGGCTACACCTTC.

This clonotype is termed medium-sized (0.01 to 0.1%). This chain joins TRBV7-9 and TRBJ1-2, with D perhaps matching TRBD1 (6 bases). CDR1 SEHNR and CDR2 FQNEAQ come from the germline V gene (reference sequence). This CDR3 has 13 amino acids. The V gene lost 3 bases and the J gene lost 3 bases, with 8 bases spanning the gap. The CDR3 is CASSFSGDYGYTF. CDR3 coding DNA: TGTGCCAGCAGCTTTTCAGGGGACTATGGCTACACCTTC.

This clonotype was counted ten times or more. Written as DNA, the CDR3 is TGCGCCAGCAGCCAAGACCCAGGGAACTCCTACGAGCAGTACTTC. Translating it yields CASSQDPGNSYEQYF. The chain is built from TRBV4-1 and TRBJ2-7; tentative D call: TRBD1 (5 bases). This CDR3 is 15 amino acids long. The germline V gene encodes CDR1 MGHRA and CDR2 YSYEKL. Trimming removed 0 bases from V and 0 bases from J, with 9 bases in between.

CDR3 loop: CSARGGATSWGGAAQYF. CDR3 nucleotides: TGCAGCGCCCGAGGTGGGGCGACTAGCTGGGGCGGGGCGGCCCAGTACTTC. The chain couples TRBV29-1 to TRBJ2-5, with 7 bases lining up with TRBD2. CDR3 length equals 17 residues. The J segment lost 9 bases and the V segment lost 7 bases, leaving 26 bases of the junction unmatched. Germline loops: CDR1 SQVTM, CDR2 ANQGSEA.

The chain couples TRBV21-1 to TRBJ2-5. TRBV21-1 is a pseudogene segment. This CDR3 region has 14 residues. As DNA, the CDR3 is TGTGCCAGCAGCAAAGATCCAGGTCAAGAGACCCAGTACTTC. Amino acid sequence: CASSKDPGQETQYF.

This clonotype showed up many times. V usage is TRBV5-1 and J usage is TRBJ2-1; 9 bases are a match to TRBD1. The germline V gene encodes CDR1 SGHRS and CDR2 YFSETQ. This CDR3 contains 15 residues. The V gene end was trimmed by 7 bases and the J gene end by 7 bases; junction bases not matched to a gene: 12. As DNA, the CDR3 is TGCGCCAGCCGAGCCTCGGGACAGGGATCGAATGAGCAGTTCTTC. The encoded protein is CASRASGQGSNEQFF.

Notes on this clonotype: Mismatch with germline at one junction end may stem from a read error. The chain combines TRBV12-5 with TRBJ2-1; 12 bases map to TRBD2. The germline gives CDR1 LGHNT, CDR2 FRNRAP. This CDR3 region has 17 residues. The CDR3 region is CASGLGLAGVRSNELFF. In nucleotides, the CDR3 is TGTGCTAGTGGTTTGGGACTAGCGGGGGTCCGGTCCAATGAGCTGTTCTTC.

This clonotype was seen at least ten times. The chain employs TRBV7-8 and TRBJ2-1, with D uncertain. The CDR3 spans 12 residues. Deletions cut 4 bases from V and 4 bases from J, with 5 bases between. CDR1 and CDR2 from the germline V gene are SGHVS and FQNEAQ. CDR3 nucleotide sequence: TGTGCCAGCAGCTCCCCTTACAATGAGCAGTTCTTC. It is translated as CASSSPYNEQFF.

The table lists this clonotype with a few counts. The CDR3 DNA follows: TGTGCCAGCAGCTACAGTGGAAACACCATATATTTT. Translating gives CASSYSGNTIYF. The chain uses TRBV13 and TRBJ1-3; D not certain. CDR3 length: 12 residues. Trimming stripped 4 bases from V and 3 bases from J, with 4 bases between. Per germline, CDR1 PRHDT and CDR2 FYEKMQ (reference sequence).